This T cell receptor (beta chain) was sequenced in a study of technical replicates of blood from several donors. Method: immunoSEQ multiplex PCR; TCRdb's copy keeps in-frame clones and lacks some. The data hold approximately 69,000 clones, with 80% to 90% observed a single time. The length of the CDR3 is 15 residues. V lost 6 bases, J lost 0 bases, and 6 bases stayed unmatched. CDR1 is MNHNY, CDR2 SVGAGI, per germline (reference sequence). This chain connects TRBV6-6 to TRBJ1-1; the match to TRBD1 covers 8 bases. The source of this sequence is a human donor in good health. Some clones in this sample may be carry-over from other donors' samples. Sequencing used PBMCs. CDR3 protein: CASRRRQGMNTEAFF. DNA for the CDR3: TGTGCCAGCAGGCGACGACAGGGGATGAACACTGAAGCTTTCTTT.